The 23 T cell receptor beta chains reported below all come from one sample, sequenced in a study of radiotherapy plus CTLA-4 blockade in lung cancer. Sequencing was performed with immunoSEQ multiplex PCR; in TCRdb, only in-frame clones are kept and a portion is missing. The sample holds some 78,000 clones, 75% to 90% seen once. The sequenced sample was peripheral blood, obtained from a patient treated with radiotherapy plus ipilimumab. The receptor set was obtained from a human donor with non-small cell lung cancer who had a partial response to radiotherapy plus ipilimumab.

This CDR3 is CASSPPGGGNQPQHF. CDR3 nucleotides: TGTGCCAGCTCACCACCGGGGGGGGGCAATCAGCCCCAGCATTTT. This chain links TRBV18 with TRBJ1-5, with a tentative D call TRBD1 (5 bases). Germline V lookup: CDR1 KGHSH, CDR2 LQKENI. The CDR3 extends over 15 amino acids. Deletions cut 0 bases from V and 2 bases from J, with 8 bases between.

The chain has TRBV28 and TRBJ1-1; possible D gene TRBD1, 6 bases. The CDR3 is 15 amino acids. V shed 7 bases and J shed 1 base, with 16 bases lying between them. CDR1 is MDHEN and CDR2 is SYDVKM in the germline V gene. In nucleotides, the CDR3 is TGTGCCAGCACACACTTAGGGGGGGAGAACACTGAAGCTTTCTTT. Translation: CASTHLGGENTEAFF.

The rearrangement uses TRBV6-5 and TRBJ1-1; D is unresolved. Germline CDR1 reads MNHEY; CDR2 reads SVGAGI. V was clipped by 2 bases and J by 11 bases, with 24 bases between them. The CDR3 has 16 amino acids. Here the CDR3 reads CASSYPIGPHARVAFF. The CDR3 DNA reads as TGTGCCAGCAGTTACCCTATAGGACCGCACGCGCGGGTCGCTTTCTTT.

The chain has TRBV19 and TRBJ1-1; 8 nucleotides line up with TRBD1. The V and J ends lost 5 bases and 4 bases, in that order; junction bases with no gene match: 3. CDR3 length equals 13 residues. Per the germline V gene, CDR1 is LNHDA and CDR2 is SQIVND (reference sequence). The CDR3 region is CASSWTGPTEAFF. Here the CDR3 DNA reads TGTGCCAGTAGTTGGACAGGGCCCACTGAAGCTTTCTTT.

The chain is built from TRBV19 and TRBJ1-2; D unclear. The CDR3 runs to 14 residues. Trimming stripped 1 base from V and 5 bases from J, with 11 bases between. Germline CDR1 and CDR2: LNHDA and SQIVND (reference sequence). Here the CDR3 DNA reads TGTGCCAGTAGTATAGTTGGGGAGCTATATGGCTACACCTTC. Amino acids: CASSIVGELYGYTF.

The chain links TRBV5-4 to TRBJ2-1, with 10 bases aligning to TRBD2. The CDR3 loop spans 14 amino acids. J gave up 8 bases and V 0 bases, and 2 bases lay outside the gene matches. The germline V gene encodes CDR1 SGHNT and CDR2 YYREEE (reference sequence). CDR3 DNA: TGTGCCAGCAGCTTGGCTAGCGGGAGCGATGAGCAGTTCTTC. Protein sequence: CASSLASGSDEQFF.

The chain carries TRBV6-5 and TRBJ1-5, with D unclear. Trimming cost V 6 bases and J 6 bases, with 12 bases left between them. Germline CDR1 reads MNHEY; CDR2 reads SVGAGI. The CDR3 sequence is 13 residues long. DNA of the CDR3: TGTGCCAGCAGACTCCACGAAACTCAGCCCCAGCATTTT. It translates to CASRLHETQPQHF.

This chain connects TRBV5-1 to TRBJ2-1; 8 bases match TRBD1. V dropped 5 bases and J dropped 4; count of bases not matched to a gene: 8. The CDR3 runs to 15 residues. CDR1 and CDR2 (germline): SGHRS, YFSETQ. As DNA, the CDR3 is TGCGCCAGCAGGCCCACAGGGGGGCTTTACAATGAGCAGTTCTTC. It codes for CASRPTGGLYNEQFF.

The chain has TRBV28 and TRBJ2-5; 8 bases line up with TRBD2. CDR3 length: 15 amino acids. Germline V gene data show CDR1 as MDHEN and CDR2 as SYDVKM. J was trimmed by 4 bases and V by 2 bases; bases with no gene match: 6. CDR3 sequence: CASSLGLAGTETQYF. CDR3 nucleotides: TGTGCCAGCAGTTTAGGGCTAGCGGGTACAGAGACCCAGTACTTC.

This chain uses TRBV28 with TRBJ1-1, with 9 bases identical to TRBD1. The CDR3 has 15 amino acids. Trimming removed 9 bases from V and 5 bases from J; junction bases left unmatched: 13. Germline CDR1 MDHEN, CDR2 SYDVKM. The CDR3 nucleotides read TGTGCCAGTACCTTTGGGGACAGGGTTACAACTGAAGCTTTCTTT. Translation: CASTFGDRVTTEAFF.

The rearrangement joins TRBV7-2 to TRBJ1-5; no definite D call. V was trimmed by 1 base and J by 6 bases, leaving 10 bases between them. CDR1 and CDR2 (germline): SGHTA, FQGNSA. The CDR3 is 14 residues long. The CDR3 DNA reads TGTGCCAGCAGCTTAGTCCCGGGTACTCAGCCCCAGCATTTT. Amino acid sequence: CASSLVPGTQPQHF.

In DNA form, the CDR3 reads TGTGCCAGCAGCCAAGATCGAGGTTCGGGAATCACAGATACGCAGTATTTT. This sequence encodes CASSQDRGSGITDTQYF. The chain employs TRBV4-2 and TRBJ2-3, with D perhaps TRBD2 (5 bases). The CDR3 runs 17 residues. Germline values: CDR1 LGHNA, CDR2 YNFKEQ. Between the trimmed V and J ends, which lost 0 bases and 2 bases, there was a span of 15 bases.

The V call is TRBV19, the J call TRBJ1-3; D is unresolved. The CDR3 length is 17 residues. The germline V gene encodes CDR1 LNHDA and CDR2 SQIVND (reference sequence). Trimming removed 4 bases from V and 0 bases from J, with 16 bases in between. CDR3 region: CASSKTGSLTSGNTIYF. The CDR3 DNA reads TGTGCCAGTAGTAAAACGGGAAGTCTCACCTCTGGAAACACCATATATTTT.

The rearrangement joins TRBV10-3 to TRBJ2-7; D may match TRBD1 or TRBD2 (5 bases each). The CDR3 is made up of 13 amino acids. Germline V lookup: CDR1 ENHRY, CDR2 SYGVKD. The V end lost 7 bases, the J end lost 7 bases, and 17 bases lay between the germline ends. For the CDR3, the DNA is TGTGCCATCAATATATGCGAGGGGCGGGAGCAGTACGTC. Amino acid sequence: CAINICEGREQYV.

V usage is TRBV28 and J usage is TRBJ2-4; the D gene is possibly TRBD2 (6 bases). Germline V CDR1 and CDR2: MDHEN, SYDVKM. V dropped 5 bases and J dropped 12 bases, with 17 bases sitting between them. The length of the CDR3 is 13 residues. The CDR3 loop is CASSRGIDQDQYF. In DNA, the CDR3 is TGTGCCAGCAGTCGGGGGATCGACCAGGATCAGTACTTC.

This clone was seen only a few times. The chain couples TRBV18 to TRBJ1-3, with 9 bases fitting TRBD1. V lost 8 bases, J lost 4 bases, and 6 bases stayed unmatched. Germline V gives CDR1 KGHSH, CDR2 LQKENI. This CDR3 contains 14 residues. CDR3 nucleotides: TGTGCCAGCGTACAGGGGGCCTCGGGAAACACCATATATTTT. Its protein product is CASVQGASGNTIYF.

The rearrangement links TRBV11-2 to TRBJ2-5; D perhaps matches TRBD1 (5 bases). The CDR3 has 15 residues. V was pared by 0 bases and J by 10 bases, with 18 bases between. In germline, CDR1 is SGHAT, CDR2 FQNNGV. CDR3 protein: CASSLEGPRVVNQYF. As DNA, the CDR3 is TGTGCCAGCAGCTTAGAAGGCCCCAGGGTAGTGAACCAGTACTTC.

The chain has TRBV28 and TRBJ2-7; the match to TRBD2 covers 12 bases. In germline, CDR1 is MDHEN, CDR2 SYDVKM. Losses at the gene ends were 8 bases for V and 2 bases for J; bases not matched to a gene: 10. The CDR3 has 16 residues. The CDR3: CASVGLAGGSTYEQYF. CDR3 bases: TGTGCCAGCGTGGGGCTAGCGGGAGGGTCGACCTACGAGCAGTACTTC.

CDR3 in DNA: TGTGCCTGGAGCGAGGTTAGTACTGAAGCTTTCTTT. It yields the protein CAWSEVSTEAFF. The rearrangement uses TRBV30 and TRBJ1-1; D is uncertain. In germline, CDR1 is GTSNPN, CDR2 SVGIG (reference sequence). This CDR3 spans 12 amino acids. V was shortened by 3 bases and J by 5 bases, with 10 bases between the two germline ends.

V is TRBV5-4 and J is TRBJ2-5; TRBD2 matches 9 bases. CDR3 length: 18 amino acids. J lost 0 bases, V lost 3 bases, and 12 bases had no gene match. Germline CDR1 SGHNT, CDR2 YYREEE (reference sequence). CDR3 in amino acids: CASSSESRLAAYQETQYF. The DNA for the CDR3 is TGTGCCAGCAGCTCCGAGAGTCGACTAGCGGCGTACCAAGAGACCCAGTACTTC.

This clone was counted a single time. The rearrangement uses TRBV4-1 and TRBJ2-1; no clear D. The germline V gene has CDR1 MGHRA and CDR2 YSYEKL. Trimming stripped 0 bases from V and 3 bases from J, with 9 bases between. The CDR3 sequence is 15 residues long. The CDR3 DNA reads TGCGCCAGCAGCCAAGAAGCCTCGGTCTACAATGAGCAGTTCTTC. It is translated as CASSQEASVYNEQFF.

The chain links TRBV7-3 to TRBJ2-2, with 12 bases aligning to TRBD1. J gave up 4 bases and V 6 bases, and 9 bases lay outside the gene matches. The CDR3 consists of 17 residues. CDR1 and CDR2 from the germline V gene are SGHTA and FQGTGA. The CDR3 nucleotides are TGTGCCAGCAGTCCCGGGGACAGGGGGCTGATCACCGGGGAGCTGTTTTTT. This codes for CASSPGDRGLITGELFF.

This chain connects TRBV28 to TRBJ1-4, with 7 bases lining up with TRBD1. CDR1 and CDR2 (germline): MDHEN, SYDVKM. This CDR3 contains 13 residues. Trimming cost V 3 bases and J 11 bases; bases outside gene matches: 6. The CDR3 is CASSFLDREKLFF. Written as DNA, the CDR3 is TGTGCCAGCAGTTTTCTCGACAGGGAGAAACTGTTTTTT. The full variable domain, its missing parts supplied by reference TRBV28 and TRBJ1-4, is DVKVTQSSRYLVKRTGEKVFLECVQDMDHENMFWYRQDPGLGLRLIYFSYDVKMKEKGDIPEGYSVSREKKERFSLILESASTNQTSMYLCASSFLDREKLFFGSGTQLSVL.